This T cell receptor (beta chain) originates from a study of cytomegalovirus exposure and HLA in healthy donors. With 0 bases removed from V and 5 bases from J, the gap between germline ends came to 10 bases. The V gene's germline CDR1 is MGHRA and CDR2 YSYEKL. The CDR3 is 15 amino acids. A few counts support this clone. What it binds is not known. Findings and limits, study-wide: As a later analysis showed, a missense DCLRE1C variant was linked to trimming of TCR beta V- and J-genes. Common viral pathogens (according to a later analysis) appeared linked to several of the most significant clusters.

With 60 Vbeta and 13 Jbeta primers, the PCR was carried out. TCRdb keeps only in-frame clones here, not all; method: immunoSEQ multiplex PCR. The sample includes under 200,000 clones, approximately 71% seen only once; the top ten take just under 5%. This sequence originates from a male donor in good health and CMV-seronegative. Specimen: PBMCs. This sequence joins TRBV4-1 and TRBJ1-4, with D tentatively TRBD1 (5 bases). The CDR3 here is CASSQDRVSNEKLFF. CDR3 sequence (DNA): TGCGCCAGCAGCCAAGACAGGGTATCAAATGAAAAACTGTTTTTT.